This entry is about one T cell receptor beta chain. The sample is drawn from a study of OX40 agonist ivuxolimab in advanced cancers. Assay: immunoSEQ multiplex PCR; the TCRdb copy retains only in-frame clones and omits some. In the table there are tens of thousands of clones, about 89% of which are singletons. CDR1 is SGHRS and CDR2 is YFSETQ in the germline V gene. The CDR3 consists of 16 residues. Trimming at V came to 2 bases and at J to 6 bases, leaving 8 bases not matched to a gene. The material was CD4+ or CD8+ T cells sorted from blood, obtained in a trial of the OX40 agonist ivuxolimab. The gene calls are TRBV5-1 and TRBJ2-3; 11 bases are shared with TRBD2. The TCR originated in an adult with an advanced solid tumor such as melanoma, head and neck, liver or kidney cancer. The CDR3, as DNA: TGCGCCAGCAGCTTAGTTAGCGGGGGGGCCTTTGATACGCAGTATTTT. Its translation is CASSLVSGGAFDTQYF. The full variable domain, with the rest looked up from reference TRBV5-1 and TRBJ2-3, is KAGVTQTPRYLIKTRGQQVTLSCSPISGHRSVSWYQQTPGQGLQFLFEYFSETQRNKGNFPGRFSGRQFSNSRSEMNVSTLELGDSALYLCASSLVSGGAFDTQYFGPGTRLTVL.